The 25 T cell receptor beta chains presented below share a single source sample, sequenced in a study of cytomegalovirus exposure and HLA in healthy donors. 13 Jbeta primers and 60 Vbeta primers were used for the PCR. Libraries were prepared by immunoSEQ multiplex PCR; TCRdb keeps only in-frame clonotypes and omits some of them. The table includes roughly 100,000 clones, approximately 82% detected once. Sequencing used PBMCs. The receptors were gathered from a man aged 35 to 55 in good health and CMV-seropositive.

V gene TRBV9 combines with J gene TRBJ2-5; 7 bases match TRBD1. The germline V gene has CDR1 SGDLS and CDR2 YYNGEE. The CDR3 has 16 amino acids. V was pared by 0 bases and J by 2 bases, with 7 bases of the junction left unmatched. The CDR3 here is CASSVATGARQETQYF. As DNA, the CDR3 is TGTGCCAGCAGCGTAGCTACAGGGGCCCGGCAAGAGACCCAGTACTTC.

The CDR3 protein is CASSKPGTSGRNEQFF. The DNA for the CDR3 is TGTGCCAGTAGTAAGCCCGGGACTAGCGGTAGGAATGAGCAGTTCTTC. V is TRBV19 and J is TRBJ2-1; 11 nucleotides agree with TRBD2. Germline V gene data show CDR1 as LNHDA and CDR2 as SQIVND (reference sequence). CDR3 length: 16 residues. J gave up 7 bases and V 4 bases, and 9 bases lay outside the gene matches. The complete variable domain, with remaining parts taken from reference TRBV19 and TRBJ2-1, reads DGGITQSPKYLFRKEGQNVTLSCEQNLNHDAMYWYRQDPGQGLRLIYYSQIVNDFQKGDIAEGYSVSREKKESFPLTVTSAQKNPTAFYLCASSKPGTSGRNEQFFGPGTRLTVL.

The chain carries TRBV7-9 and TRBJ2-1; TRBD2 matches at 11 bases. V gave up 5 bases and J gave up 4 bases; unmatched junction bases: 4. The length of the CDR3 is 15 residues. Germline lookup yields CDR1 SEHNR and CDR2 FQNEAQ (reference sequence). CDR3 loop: CASSPLAGVYNEQFF. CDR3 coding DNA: TGTGCCAGCAGCCCACTAGCGGGGGTGTACAATGAGCAGTTCTTC.

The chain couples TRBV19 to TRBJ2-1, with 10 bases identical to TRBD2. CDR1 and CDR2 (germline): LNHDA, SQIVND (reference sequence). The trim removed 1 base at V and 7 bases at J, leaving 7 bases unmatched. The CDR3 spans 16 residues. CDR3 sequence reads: CASSIAFTSGENEQFF. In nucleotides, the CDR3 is TGTGCCAGTAGTATAGCCTTTACTAGCGGGGAAAATGAGCAGTTCTTC. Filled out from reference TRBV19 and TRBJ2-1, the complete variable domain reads DGGITQSPKYLFRKEGQNVTLSCEQNLNHDAMYWYRQDPGQGLRLIYYSQIVNDFQKGDIAEGYSVSREKKESFPLTVTSAQKNPTAFYLCASSIAFTSGENEQFFGPGTRLTVL.

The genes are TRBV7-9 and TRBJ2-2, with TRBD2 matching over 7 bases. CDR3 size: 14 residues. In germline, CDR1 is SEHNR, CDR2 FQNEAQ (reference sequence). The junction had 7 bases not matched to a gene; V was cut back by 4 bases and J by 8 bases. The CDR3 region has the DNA TGTGCCAGCAGCTCAGGACTAGTTACTGGGGAGCTGTTTTTT. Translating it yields CASSSGLVTGELFF.

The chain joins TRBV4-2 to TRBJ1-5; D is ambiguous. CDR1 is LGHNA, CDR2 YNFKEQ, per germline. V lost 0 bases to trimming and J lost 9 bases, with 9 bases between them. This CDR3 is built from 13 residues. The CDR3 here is CASSQDARTPQHF. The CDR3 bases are TGTGCCAGCAGCCAAGACGCGCGAACGCCCCAGCATTTT.

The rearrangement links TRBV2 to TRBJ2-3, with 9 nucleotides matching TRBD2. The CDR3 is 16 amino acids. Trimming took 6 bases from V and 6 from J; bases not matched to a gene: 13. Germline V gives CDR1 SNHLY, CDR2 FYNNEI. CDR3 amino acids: CASRRTGLALEDTQYF. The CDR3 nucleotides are TGTGCCAGCAGACGAACGGGACTAGCCCTTGAGGATACGCAGTATTTT.

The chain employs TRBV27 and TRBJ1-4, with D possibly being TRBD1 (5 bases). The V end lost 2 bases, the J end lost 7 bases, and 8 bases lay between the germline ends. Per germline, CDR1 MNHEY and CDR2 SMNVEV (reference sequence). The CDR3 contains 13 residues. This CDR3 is CASSLQGGEKLFF. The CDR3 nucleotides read TGTGCCAGCAGTTTACAGGGTGGTGAAAAACTGTTTTTT.

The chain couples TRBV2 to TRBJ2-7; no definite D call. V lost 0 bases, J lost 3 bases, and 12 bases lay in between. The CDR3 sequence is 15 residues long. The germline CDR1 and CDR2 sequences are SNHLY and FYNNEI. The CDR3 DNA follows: TGTGCCAGCAGTGAAGCGCTTTCTAGTTTCTACGAGCAGTACTTC. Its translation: CASSEALSSFYEQYF.

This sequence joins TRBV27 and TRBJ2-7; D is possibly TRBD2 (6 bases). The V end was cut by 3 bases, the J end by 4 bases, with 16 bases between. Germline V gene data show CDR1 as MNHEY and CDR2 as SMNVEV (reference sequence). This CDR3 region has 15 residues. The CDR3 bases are TGTGCCAGCAGTTTGTCGGGGGTCGATGGATACGAGCAGTACTTC. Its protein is CASSLSGVDGYEQYF.

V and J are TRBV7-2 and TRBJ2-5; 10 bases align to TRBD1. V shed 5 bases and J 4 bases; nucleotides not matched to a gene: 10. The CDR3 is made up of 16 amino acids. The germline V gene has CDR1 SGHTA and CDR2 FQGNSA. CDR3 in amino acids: CASSHVRGQGSETQYF. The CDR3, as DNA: TGTGCCAGCAGCCATGTCCGGGGACAGGGGTCAGAGACCCAGTACTTC. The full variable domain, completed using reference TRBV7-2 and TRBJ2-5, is GAGVSQSPSNKVTEKGKDVELRCDPISGHTALYWYRQSLGQGLEFLIYFQGNSAPDKSGLPSDRFSAERTGGSVSTLTIQRTQQEDSAVYLCASSHVRGQGSETQYFGPGTRLLVL.

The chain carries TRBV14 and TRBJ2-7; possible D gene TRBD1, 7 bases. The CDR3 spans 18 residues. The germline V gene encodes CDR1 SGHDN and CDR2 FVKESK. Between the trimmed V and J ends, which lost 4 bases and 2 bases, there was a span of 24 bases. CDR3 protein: CASSPRRRGGTATYEQYF. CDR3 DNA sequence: TGTGCCAGCAGCCCCCGCCGGAGGGGCGGGACAGCAACCTACGAGCAGTACTTC. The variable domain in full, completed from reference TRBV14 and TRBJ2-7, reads EAGVTQFPSHSVIEKGQTVTLRCDPISGHDNLYWYRRVMGKEIKFLLHFVKESKQDESGMPNNRFLAERTGGTYSTLKVQPAELEDSGVYFCASSPRRRGGTATYEQYFGPGTRLTVT.

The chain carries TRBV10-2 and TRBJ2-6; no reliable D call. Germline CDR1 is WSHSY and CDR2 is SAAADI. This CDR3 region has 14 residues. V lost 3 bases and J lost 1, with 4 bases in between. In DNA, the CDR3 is TGCGCCAGCAGTGATACTTCTGGGGCCAACGTCCTGACTTTC. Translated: CASSDTSGANVLTF.

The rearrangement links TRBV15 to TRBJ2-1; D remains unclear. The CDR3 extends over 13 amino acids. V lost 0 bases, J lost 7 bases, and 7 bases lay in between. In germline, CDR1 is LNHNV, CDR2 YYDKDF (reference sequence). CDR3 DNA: TGTGCCACCAGCAGAGATCCCGGGAATGAGCAGTTCTTC. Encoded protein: CATSRDPGNEQFF.

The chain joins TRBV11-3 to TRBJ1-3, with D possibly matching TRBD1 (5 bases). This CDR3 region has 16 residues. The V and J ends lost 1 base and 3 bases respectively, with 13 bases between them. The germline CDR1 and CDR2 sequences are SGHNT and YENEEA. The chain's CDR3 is CASSLVGSGRGNTIYF. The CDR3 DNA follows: TGTGCCAGCAGCTTAGTCGGCTCAGGGCGTGGAAACACCATATATTTT. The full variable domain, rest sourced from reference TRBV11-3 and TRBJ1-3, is EAGVVQSPRYKIIEKKQPVAFWCNPISGHNTLYWYLQNLGQGPELLIRYENEEAVDDSQLPKDRFSAERLKGVDSTLKIQPAELGDSAVYLCASSLVGSGRGNTIYFGEGSWLTVV.

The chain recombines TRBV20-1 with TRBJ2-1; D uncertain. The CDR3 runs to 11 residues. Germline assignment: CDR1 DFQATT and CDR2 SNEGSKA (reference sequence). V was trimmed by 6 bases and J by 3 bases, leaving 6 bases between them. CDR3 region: CSAMSYNEQFF. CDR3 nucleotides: TGCAGTGCCATGAGCTACAATGAGCAGTTCTTC.

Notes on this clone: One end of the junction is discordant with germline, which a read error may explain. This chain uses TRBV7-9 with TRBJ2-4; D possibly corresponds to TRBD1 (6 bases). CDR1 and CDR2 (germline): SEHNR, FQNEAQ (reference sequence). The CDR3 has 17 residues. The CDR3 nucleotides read TGTTCCAGCAGCTTAGTGGTTTCAGGGGCCTCTAAAAACAGTCAGTACTTC. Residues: CSSSLVVSGASKNSQYF. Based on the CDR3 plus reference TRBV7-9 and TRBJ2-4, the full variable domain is DTGVSQNPRHKITKRGQNVTFRCDPISEHNRLYWYRQTLGQGPEFLTYFQNEAQLEKSRLLSDRFSAERPKGSFSTLEIQRTEQGDSAMYLCSSSLVVSGASKNSQYFGAGTRLSVL.

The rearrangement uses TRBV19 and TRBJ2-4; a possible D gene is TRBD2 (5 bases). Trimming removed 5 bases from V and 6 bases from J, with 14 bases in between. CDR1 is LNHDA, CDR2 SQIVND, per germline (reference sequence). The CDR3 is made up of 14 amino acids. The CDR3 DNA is TGTGCCAGTAGTTCCCCCGGGGAGTCAAACATTCAGTACTTC. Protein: CASSSPGESNIQYF.

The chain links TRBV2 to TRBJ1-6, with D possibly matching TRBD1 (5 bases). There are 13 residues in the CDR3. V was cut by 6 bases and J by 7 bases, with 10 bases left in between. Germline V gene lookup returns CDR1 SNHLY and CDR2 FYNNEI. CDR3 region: CASRGPQNSPLHF. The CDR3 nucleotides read TGTGCCAGCAGGGGGCCCCAGAATTCACCCCTCCACTTT.

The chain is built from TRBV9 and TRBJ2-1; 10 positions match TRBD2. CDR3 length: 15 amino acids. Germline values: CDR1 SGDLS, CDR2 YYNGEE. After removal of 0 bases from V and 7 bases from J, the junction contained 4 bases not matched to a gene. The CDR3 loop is CASSVDPSGRNEQFF. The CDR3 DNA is TGTGCCAGCAGCGTAGATCCTAGCGGGAGAAATGAGCAGTTCTTC.

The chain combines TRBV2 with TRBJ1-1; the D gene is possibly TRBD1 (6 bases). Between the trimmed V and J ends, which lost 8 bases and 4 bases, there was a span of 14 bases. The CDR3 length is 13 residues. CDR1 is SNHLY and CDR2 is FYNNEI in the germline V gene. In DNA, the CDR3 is TGTGCCAGCGACTACAGGGTGGGCACTGAAGCTTTCTTT. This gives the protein CASDYRVGTEAFF.

The CDR3 region is CASSLDQGLNYGYTF. The DNA for the CDR3 is TGCGCCAGCAGCTTGGATCAGGGCCTTAACTATGGCTACACCTTC. This chain uses TRBV5-1 with TRBJ1-2, with TRBD1 as a possible D gene (5 bases). The germline V gene has CDR1 SGHRS and CDR2 YFSETQ. Trimming shortened V by 0 bases and J by 1 base, and 10 bases separated the two germline ends. The CDR3 sequence is 15 residues long. The whole variable domain, remainder taken from reference TRBV5-1 and TRBJ1-2, is KAGVTQTPRYLIKTRGQQVTLSCSPISGHRSVSWYQQTPGQGLQFLFEYFSETQRNKGNFPGRFSGRQFSNSRSEMNVSTLELGDSALYLCASSLDQGLNYGYTFGSGTRLTVV.

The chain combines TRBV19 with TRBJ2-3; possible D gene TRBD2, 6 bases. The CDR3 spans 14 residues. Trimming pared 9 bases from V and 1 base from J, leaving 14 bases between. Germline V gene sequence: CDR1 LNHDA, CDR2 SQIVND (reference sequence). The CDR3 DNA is TGTGCCAGCGGGGTTCAGCGGGGCACAGATACGCAGTATTTT. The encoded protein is CASGVQRGTDTQYF.

The CDR3 nucleotides are TGCAGCGCAAACGGGGAGGACGCTGGCCGCACTGAAGCTTTCTTT. This translates into CSANGEDAGRTEAFF. This rearrangement joins TRBV29-1 to TRBJ1-1; no clear D gene. Germline V gene data show CDR1 as SQVTM and CDR2 as ANQGSEA. The CDR3 loop spans 15 amino acids. V was pared by 7 bases and J by 4 bases, with 22 bases between.

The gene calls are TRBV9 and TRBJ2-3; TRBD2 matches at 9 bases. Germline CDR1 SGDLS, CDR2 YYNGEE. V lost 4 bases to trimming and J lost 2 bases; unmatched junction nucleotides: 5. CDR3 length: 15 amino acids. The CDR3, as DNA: TGTGCCAGCAGCTTGCGGGAGGGGTTCACAGATACGCAGTATTTT. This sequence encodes CASSLREGFTDTQYF.